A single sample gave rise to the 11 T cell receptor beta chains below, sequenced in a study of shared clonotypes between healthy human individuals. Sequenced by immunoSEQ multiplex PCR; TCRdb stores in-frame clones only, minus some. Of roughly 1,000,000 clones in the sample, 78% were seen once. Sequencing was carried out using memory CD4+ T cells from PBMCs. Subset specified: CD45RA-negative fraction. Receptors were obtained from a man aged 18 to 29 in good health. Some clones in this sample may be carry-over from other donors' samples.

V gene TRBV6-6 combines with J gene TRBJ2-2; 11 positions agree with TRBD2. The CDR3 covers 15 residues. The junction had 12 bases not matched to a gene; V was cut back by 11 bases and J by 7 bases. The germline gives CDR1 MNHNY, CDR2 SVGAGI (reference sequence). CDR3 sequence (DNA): TGTGCCGGCCGTACTAGCGGGAGTCGAGGCGGGGAGCTGTTTTTT. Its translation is CAGRTSGSRGGELFF.

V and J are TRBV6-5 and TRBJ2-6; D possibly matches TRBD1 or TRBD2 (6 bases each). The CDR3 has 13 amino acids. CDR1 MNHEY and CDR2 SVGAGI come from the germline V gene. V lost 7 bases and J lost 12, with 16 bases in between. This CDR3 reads CASTGEGGGVLTF. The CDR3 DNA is TGTGCCAGCACCGGAGAAGGAGGGGGCGTCCTGACTTTC.

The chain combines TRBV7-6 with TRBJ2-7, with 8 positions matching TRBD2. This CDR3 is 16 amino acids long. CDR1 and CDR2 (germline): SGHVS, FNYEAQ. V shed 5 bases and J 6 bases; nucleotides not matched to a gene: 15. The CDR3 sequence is CASSTNPSGSWGEQYF. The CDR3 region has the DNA TGTGCCAGCAGCACCAACCCAAGCGGGAGTTGGGGCGAGCAGTACTTC.

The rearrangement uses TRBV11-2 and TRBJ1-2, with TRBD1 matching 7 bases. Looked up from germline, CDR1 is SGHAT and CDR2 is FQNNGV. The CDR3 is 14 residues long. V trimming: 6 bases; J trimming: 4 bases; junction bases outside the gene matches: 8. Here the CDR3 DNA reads TGTGCCAGCAGACCACTCCGGGACAGCTATGGCTACACCTTC. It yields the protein CASRPLRDSYGYTF. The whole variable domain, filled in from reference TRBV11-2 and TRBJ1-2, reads EAGVAQSPRYKIIEKRQSVAFWCNPISGHATLYWYQQILGQGPKLLIQFQNNGVVDDSQLPKDRFSAERLKGVDSTLKIQPAKLEDSAVYLCASRPLRDSYGYTFGSGTRLTVV.

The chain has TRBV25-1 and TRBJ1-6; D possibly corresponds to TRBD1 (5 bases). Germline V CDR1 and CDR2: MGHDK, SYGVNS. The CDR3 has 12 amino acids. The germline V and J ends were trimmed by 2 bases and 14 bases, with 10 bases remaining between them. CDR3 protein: CASSEGTETLHF. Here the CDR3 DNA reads TGTGCCAGCAGTGAAGGGACCGAAACCCTCCACTTT.

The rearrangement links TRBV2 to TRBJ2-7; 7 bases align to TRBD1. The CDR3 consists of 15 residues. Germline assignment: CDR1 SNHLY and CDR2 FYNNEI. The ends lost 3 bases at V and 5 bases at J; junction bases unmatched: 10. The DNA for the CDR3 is TGTGCCAGCAGTGACGAGGGCCGCCAGGGGGACGAGCAGTACTTC. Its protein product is CASSDEGRQGDEQYF.

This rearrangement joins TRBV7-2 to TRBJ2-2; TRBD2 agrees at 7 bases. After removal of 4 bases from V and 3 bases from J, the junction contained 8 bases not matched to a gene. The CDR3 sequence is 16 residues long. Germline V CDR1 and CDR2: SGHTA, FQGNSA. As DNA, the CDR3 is TGTGCCAGCAGCTGGGGAGCGGGATTCGACACCGGGGAGCTGTTTTTT. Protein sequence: CASSWGAGFDTGELFF.

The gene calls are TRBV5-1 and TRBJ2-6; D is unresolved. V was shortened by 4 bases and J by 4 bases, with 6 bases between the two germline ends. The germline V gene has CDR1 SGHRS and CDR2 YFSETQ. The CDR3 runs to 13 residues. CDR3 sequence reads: CASSPIGANVLTF. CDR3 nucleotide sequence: TGCGCCAGCAGCCCCATCGGGGCCAACGTCCTGACTTTC.

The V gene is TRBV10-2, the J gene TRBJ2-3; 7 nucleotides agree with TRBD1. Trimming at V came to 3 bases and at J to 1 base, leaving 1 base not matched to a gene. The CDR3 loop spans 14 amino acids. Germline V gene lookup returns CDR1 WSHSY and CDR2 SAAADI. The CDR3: CASSDTGGTDTQYF. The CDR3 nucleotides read TGCGCCAGCAGTGACACAGGGGGCACAGATACGCAGTATTTT.

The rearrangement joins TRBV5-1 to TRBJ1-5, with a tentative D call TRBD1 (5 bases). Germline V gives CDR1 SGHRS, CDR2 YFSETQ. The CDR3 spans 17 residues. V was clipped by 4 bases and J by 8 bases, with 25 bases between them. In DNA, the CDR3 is TGCGCCAGCAGCCCGGGGGTGGGGCGGTCCTTTGAGGAGCCCCAGCATTTT. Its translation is CASSPGVGRSFEEPQHF.

Here the CDR3 reads CASISLGQGAQPQHF. The CDR3 nucleotides read TGTGCCAGCATTTCCTTGGGGCAGGGGGCGCAGCCCCAGCATTTT. V usage is TRBV6-1 and J usage is TRBJ1-5; 8 nucleotides match TRBD1. Germline loops: CDR1 MNHNS, CDR2 SASEGT. V trimming: 7 bases; J trimming: 7 bases; junction bases outside the gene matches: 12. This CDR3 is built from 15 residues.